This T cell receptor (beta chain) was found in a study of T-cell memory formation after mild COVID-19. In its sample, this clonotype was seen a few times. TCRdb reanalysed the 5' RACE reads using MiXCR and keeps one entry per CDR3 protein. The table lists 350,000 to 450,000 distinct CDR3 sequences, approximately 15% of them singletons. This TCR came from a man between 18 and 35 years old who had mild COVID-19 (a few samples of this study predate the infection). Cell type and time point are not known. What was sequenced was PBMCs or a T cell subset sorted from them (not recorded which).

The CDR3, as DNA: TGTGCCAGCAGCTCGCCGGGCCGATCTCCTTATGGCTACACCTTC. Translating gives CASSSPGRSPYGYTF. The chain is built from TRBV7-9 and TRBJ1-2; D uncertain. Germline assignment: CDR1 SEHNR and CDR2 FQNEAQ (reference sequence). The CDR3 extends over 15 amino acids. Trimming shortened V by 4 bases and J by 5 bases, and 17 bases separated the two germline ends.